This TCR beta chain was identified in a study of T cell responses to AZD1222 COVID-19 vaccine. Whole-study results and caveats: The donors showed a predominance of white British ancestry and of females, with possible underestimation of clonal diversity.

Comment on this clone: Its matching antigen is unknown.

The table came from immunoSEQ multiplex PCR; TCRdb's copy has only in-frame clones and leaves some out. The sample has more than 110,000 clones; 85% to 95% are singletons. V lost 5 bases and J lost 6; bases outside the gene matches: 12. Germline CDR1 and CDR2: PRHDT and FYEKMQ (reference sequence). The CDR3 loop spans 15 amino acids. The V call is TRBV13, the J call TRBJ1-2; TRBD1 matches 7 bases. This TCR came from an adult in good health. The specimen was peripheral blood, collected on day 0 of AZD1222 vaccination. The CDR3 DNA reads TGTGCCAGCAGCGCATCGACAGGGTCGATAGATGGCTACACCTTC. Protein sequence: CASSASTGSIDGYTF.